This is a list of T cell receptor beta chains from one sample in a study of cytomegalovirus exposure and HLA in healthy donors. TCRdb keeps only in-frame clones here, not all; method: immunoSEQ multiplex PCR. The top ten hold more than 0.55% of the sample, which has roughly 200,000 clones, roughly 78% seen once. The specimen sequenced was PBMCs. The receptors were gathered from a woman aged 40 to 55 in good health and CMV-seronegative. CDR3s include the opening cysteine and the closing phenylalanine or tryptophan. A D gene is named only where the DNA matches it firmly. Only part of the rows carry a size: once, few, many, or a class if the clone is expanded.

CDR3aa | CDR3nt | d_gene | v_gene | abundance | j_gene
CASSVGAGTTNEKLFF | TGTGCCAGCAGCGTAGGTGCGGGGACAACTAATGAAAAACTGTTTTTT | . | TRBV9 | once | TRBJ1-4
CASTGGYTEAFF | TGTGCCAGCACAGGGGGTTACACTGAAGCTTTCTTT | TRBD1 | TRBV7-9 | once | TRBJ1-1
CASSLGLAGARDEQFF | TGTGCCAGCAGCCTAGGACTAGCGGGGGCGAGGGATGAGCAGTTCTTC | TRBD2 | TRBV7-2 | . | TRBJ2-1
CASSRNSNQETQYF | TGTGCCAGCAGCCGTAACTCTAACCAAGAGACCCAGTACTTC | . | TRBV2 | . | TRBJ2-5
CASSYGLAGLGEQFF | TGTGCCAGCAGTTACGGACTAGCGGGGCTTGGTGAGCAGTTCTTC | TRBD2 | TRBV27 | . | TRBJ2-1
CASSWEWGGPQPQHF | TGTGCCAGCAGCTGGGAGTGGGGGGGGCCCCAGCCCCAGCATTTT | . | TRBV5-5 | . | TRBJ1-5
CASEGGGPETQYF | TGCGCCAGCGAAGGGGGGGGTCCAGAGACCCAGTACTTC | . | TRBV5-1 | once | TRBJ2-5
CASSQDPGTGGYTF | TGCGCCAGCAGCCAAGATCCGGGGACTGGAGGCTACACCTTC | . | TRBV4-3 | . | TRBJ1-2
CASSEFKRGASGELFF | TGTGCCAGCAGTGAATTCAAGCGGGGGGCGTCCGGGGAGCTGTTTTTT | TRBD2 | TRBV25-1 | . | TRBJ2-2
CASSLVGQGSQPQHF | TGTGCCAGCAGCTTAGTCGGCCAGGGATCGCAGCCCCAGCATTTT | . | TRBV7-2 | . | TRBJ1-5
CASSSRLAGGLTYEQYF | TGTGCCAGCAGCTCAAGACTAGCGGGAGGACTTACCTACGAGCAGTACTTC | TRBD2 | TRBV11-2 | . | TRBJ2-7
CASSSYRLAGPQAAQYF | TGTGCCAGCAGCTCCTATCGACTAGCGGGGCCCCAAGCTGCGCAGTATTTT | TRBD2 | TRBV11-2 | . | TRBJ2-3
CAWGEGSGVEKLFF | TGTGCCTGGGGAGAGGGTTCAGGGGTCGAAAAACTGTTTTTT | . | TRBV30 | once | TRBJ1-4
CASSSYVDRGETQYF | TGTGCCAGCAGCTCATATGTGGACAGGGGTGAGACCCAGTACTTC | TRBD1 | TRBV11-3 | . | TRBJ2-5
CASSPGTGRTNEQFF | TGTGCCAGCAGCCCCGGGACAGGGAGAACCAATGAGCAGTTCTTC | TRBD1 | TRBV7-3 | . | TRBJ2-1
CASSVATGDSYEQYF | TGTGCCAGCAGCGTAGCTACAGGGGATTCCTACGAGCAGTACTTC | TRBD1 | TRBV9 | . | TRBJ2-7
CASSPLSGTRIGNEQFF | TGTGCCAGCTCACCATTAAGCGGGACACGGATCGGCAATGAGCAGTTCTTC | . | TRBV18 | . | TRBJ2-1
CASSSGTGGEAFF | TGCGCCAGCAGCTCAGGGACAGGGGGTGAAGCTTTCTTT | TRBD1 | TRBV5-1 | . | TRBJ1-1
CATSRDLVAGGMGNEQFF | TGTGCCACCAGCAGGGACCTCGTAGCGGGAGGGATGGGTAATGAGCAGTTCTTC | TRBD2 | TRBV15 | . | TRBJ2-1
CASSSQFRTGKDYGYTF | TGTGCCAGCAGCTCGCAGTTTCGGACAGGGAAGGACTATGGCTACACCTTC | TRBD1 | TRBV7-9 | few | TRBJ1-2
CASSEVINLGGRNEQFF | TGTGCCAGCAGTGAAGTGATCAACCTCGGAGGGCGGAATGAGCAGTTCTTC | . | TRBV6-1 | . | TRBJ2-1
CASSPGYGYTF | TGTGCCAGCAGTCCCGGGTATGGCTACACCTTC | . | TRBV27 | . | TRBJ1-2
CASSFLSQINYGYTF | TGTGCCAGCAGTTTCTTATCCCAGATTAACTATGGCTACACCTTC | . | TRBV27 | . | TRBJ1-2
CASSFGTTGFQPQHF | TGTGCCAGCAGCTTTGGCACTACAGGGTTTCAGCCCCAGCATTTT | . | TRBV7-8 | few | TRBJ1-5
CASSWLGQGLNEQFF | TGTGCCAGCAGTTGGTTGGGACAGGGGCTTAATGAGCAGTTCTTC | TRBD1 | TRBV6-5 | . | TRBJ2-1
CAWSVAAQVFYGYTF | TGTGCCTGGAGTGTCGCAGCCCAGGTGTTCTATGGCTACACCTTC | . | TRBV30 | . | TRBJ1-2
CASSFLAGGITGELFF | TGTGCCAGCAGCTTTCTAGCAGGGGGAATCACCGGGGAGCTGTTTTTT | TRBD1 | TRBV7-9 | . | TRBJ2-2
CASSLGQGAGSPLHF | TGCGCCAGCAGCTTGGGACAGGGGGCCGGGTCACCCCTCCACTTT | TRBD1 | TRBV5-1 | . | TRBJ1-6
CASSPPGARGNEQFF | TGTGCCAGCAGCCCCCCGGGCGCTCGGGGAAATGAGCAGTTCTTC | . | TRBV6-5 | . | TRBJ2-1
CASTLRIIAPSSYNEQFF | TGTGCCAGCACTCTGAGGATCATCGCCCCTAGCTCCTACAATGAGCAGTTCTTC | . | TRBV2 | . | TRBJ2-1
CASKYDGHPNERLFF | TGTGCCAGTAAATACGACGGACATCCTAATGAAAGACTGTTTTTT | . | TRBV19 | . | TRBJ1-4
CASSSRLAGVNEQFF | TGTGCCAGCAGTTCTAGACTAGCGGGGGTTAATGAGCAGTTCTTC | TRBD2 | TRBV27 | . | TRBJ2-1
CASSQNPGQGAGGTEAFF | TGTGCCAGCAGCCAGAATCCGGGACAGGGGGCAGGGGGGACTGAAGCTTTCTTT | TRBD1 | TRBV7-9 | . | TRBJ1-1
CASSSWTVTSYEQYF | TGCGCCAGCAGCTCGTGGACAGTCACGTCCTACGAGCAGTACTTC | . | TRBV5-1 | . | TRBJ2-7